The 15 T cell receptor beta chains listed next were all sequenced from one sample in a study of metastatic and nonmetastatic thyroid tumors. TCRdb re-analyzed the PCR reads using MiXCR. The sample comprises fewer than 15,000 clones, approximately 35% of which are singletons, and about an eighth rests with the top ten. Patients underwent thyroid surgery, and none had received any treatment before it. Source material: tumor tissue. These receptors all come from a female donor with papillary thyroid cancer or a benign thyroid nodule (not recorded which). Some clones in this sample may be carry-over from other donors' samples.

V is TRBV28 and J is TRBJ2-7; D is undetermined. V gave up 10 bases and J gave up 2 bases, with 15 bases separating them. The CDR3 sequence is 13 residues long. The V gene's germline CDR1 is MDHEN and CDR2 SYDVKM. Written as DNA, the CDR3 is TGTGCCACTATAGATCCGGGCACCTACGAGCAGTACTTC. Amino acids: CATIDPGTYEQYF.

This clone was detected only a few times. The V and J genes are TRBV5-1 and TRBJ2-7; 8 nucleotides match TRBD2. Germline V gene lookup returns CDR1 SGHRS and CDR2 YFSETQ. The length of the CDR3 is 16 residues. V dropped 0 bases and J dropped 4; count of bases not matched to a gene: 9. The CDR3 spells CASSLAPGLGVYEQYF. The CDR3 region has the DNA TGCGCCAGCAGCTTGGCTCCGGGACTAGGGGTGTACGAGCAGTACTTC.

In this sample, this clone turned up many times. With a much larger clone just one base away, this may be a read error. The chain couples TRBV6-1 to TRBJ1-1; D is uncertain. Germline V gene sequence: CDR1 MNHNS, CDR2 SASEGT. The CDR3 consists of 12 residues. Trimming cost V 5 bases and J 5 bases, with 9 bases left between them. The CDR3 loop reads CASSWQCTEAFF. The CDR3 DNA is TGTGCCAGCAGTTGGCAGTGTACTGAAGCTTTCTTT.

By sample fraction, this clone is medium-sized. The V call is TRBV4-1, the J call TRBJ1-6; TRBD1 might be the D (5 bases). V shed 4 bases and J shed 8 bases, with 21 bases lying between them. This CDR3 is built from 17 residues. The germline V gene has CDR1 MGHRA and CDR2 YSYEKL. Written as DNA, the CDR3 is TGCGCCAGCAGCCTCCTGATGCGACAGTTTTTGTATTCACCCCTCCACTTT. Residues: CASSLLMRQFLYSPLHF.

The sample holds many counts of this clone. Just one base apart from a much larger clone, this may be a read error. The same CDR3 can be traced to other DNA sequences in this sample. V usage is TRBV4-2 and J usage is TRBJ1-3; a weak D match, TRBD1 (5 bases). There are 16 residues in the CDR3. Germline V gene lookup returns CDR1 LGHNA and CDR2 YNFKEQ. Trimming took off 3 bases at V and 0 bases at J, with 12 bases between the two ends. The CDR3 spells CASSQAPGRSGNTIYF. The CDR3 coding sequence is TGTGCCAGCAGCCAGGCTCCAGGGCGCTCTGGAAACACCATATATTTT.

Relative to its sample, this clone is medium-sized. The chain couples TRBV18 to TRBJ2-7, with D possibly being TRBD2 (5 bases). This CDR3 region has 12 residues. Trimming removed 2 bases at V and 3 bases at J, with 5 bases between. CDR1 KGHSH and CDR2 LQKENI come from the germline V gene. In nucleotides, the CDR3 is TGTGCCAGCTCACCAACTAGCTACGAGCAGTACTTC. Its protein product is CASSPTSYEQYF.

The sample holds a few counts of this clone. The chain uses TRBV2 and TRBJ1-2; maybe TRBD1 (5 bases). V was pared by 5 bases and J by 4 bases, with 11 bases between. The length of the CDR3 is 13 residues. CDR1 is SNHLY, CDR2 FYNNEI, per germline. The CDR3 nucleotides are TGTGCCAGCAGTCCGGGACGGATCTATGGCTACACCTTC. It specifies CASSPGRIYGYTF.

This clone came up many times. Other DNA sequences in the sample encode the same CDR3. V is TRBV5-4 and J is TRBJ2-5; D might be TRBD2 (5 bases). Germline CDR1 reads SGHNT; CDR2 reads YYREEE (reference sequence). The V gene lost 0 bases and the J gene lost 3 bases, with 9 bases spanning the gap. The CDR3 is 14 amino acids. The CDR3 DNA reads as TGTGCCAGCAGCTTGGAGCTAGCAAAAGAGACCCAGTACTTC. Translation: CASSLELAKETQYF.

Points on this clone: A much larger clone differs from this one at a single base, so this may be a read error. The genes are TRBV5-1 and TRBJ1-4; possibly TRBD1 for D (6 bases). The germline gives CDR1 SGHRS, CDR2 YFSETQ. The CDR3 has 14 amino acids. The CDR3 bases are TGCGCCAGCAGCTTTACAGGGAGGGATGAAAAACTGTCTTTT. This sequence encodes CASSFTGRDEKLSF.

The V and J genes are TRBV6-2 or TRBV6-3 and TRBJ1-5, with TRBD1 as a possible D gene (5 bases). This CDR3 has 16 residues. Trimming shortened V by 3 bases and J by 6 bases, and 18 bases separated the two germline ends. CDR1 MNHEY and CDR2 SVGEGT come from the germline V gene. The CDR3 here is CASSYPGGVGSQPQHF. In DNA, the CDR3 is TGTGCCAGCAGTTATCCCGGGGGGGTAGGAAGTCAGCCCCAGCATTTT.

This clone was detected ten times or more. The chain combines TRBV7-8 with TRBJ1-1, with D maybe TRBD1 (5 bases). The CDR3 spans 17 residues. V was shortened by 2 bases and J by 0 bases, with 16 bases between the two germline ends. Germline CDR1 is SGHVS and CDR2 is FQNEAQ. Written as DNA, the CDR3 is TGTGCCAGCAGCTTATCGTCGGGAGGACATCTGAACACTGAAGCTTTCTTT. Translated: CASSLSSGGHLNTEAFF.

This chain uses TRBV5-5 with TRBJ2-2; D remains unclear. V was pared by 0 bases and J by 4 bases, with 7 bases between. The CDR3 loop spans 14 amino acids. CDR1 and CDR2 (germline): SGHKS, YYEKEE (reference sequence). Written as DNA, the CDR3 is TGTGCCAGCAGCTTGGCCTTGATCACCGGGGAGCTGTTTTTT. Encoded protein: CASSLALITGELFF. The variable domain in full, with the rest retrieved from reference TRBV5-5 and TRBJ2-2, is DAGVTQSPTHLIKTRGQQVTLRCSPISGHKSVSWYQQVLGQGPQFIFQYYEKEERGRGNFPDRFSARQFPNYSSELNVNALLLGDSALYLCASSLALITGELFFGEGSRLTVL.

By its share, this clone is medium-sized. This chain connects TRBV6-2 or TRBV6-3 to TRBJ2-7, with D tentatively TRBD2 (5 bases). V lost 5 bases and J lost 4, with 15 bases in between. The CDR3 has 14 residues. The germline V gene encodes CDR1 MNHEY and CDR2 SVGEGT. Written as DNA, the CDR3 is TGTGCCAGCAGTCTCCCTAGCAGTAATTACGAGCAGTACTTC. As protein: CASSLPSSNYEQYF.

The chain has TRBV20-1 and TRBJ1-2; the match to TRBD1 covers 8 bases. Trimming at V came to 0 bases and at J to 1 base, leaving 10 bases not matched to a gene. In germline, CDR1 is DFQATT, CDR2 SNEGSKA (reference sequence). This CDR3 has 17 amino acids. The CDR3 here is CSARDRGWTGINYGYTF. Here the CDR3 DNA reads TGCAGTGCTAGAGATCGAGGCTGGACAGGGATTAACTATGGCTACACCTTC.

There are a few counts of this clone. This chain links TRBV6-5 with TRBJ2-3, with D hard to call. V lost 4 bases to trimming and J lost 7 bases, with 12 bases between them. CDR1 and CDR2 from the germline V gene are MNHEY and SVGAGI. The CDR3 is made up of 13 amino acids. The CDR3, as DNA: TGTGCCAGCAGTTTTATGTGGGGAAATACGCAGTATTTT. Translating gives CASSFMWGNTQYF.